This T cell receptor (beta chain) derives from a study of Tregs in tolerant kidney transplant recipients. Repertoires were generated with immunoSEQ multiplex PCR, while TCRdb's copy carries only in-frame clones and drops some. The data contain some 66,000 clones, 80% to 95% of them singletons. This material consisted of CD8+ T cells from blood, taken before the transplant. This clonotype was obtained from a human donor who received a combined kidney and bone marrow transplant.

The CDR3 loop reads CASSLGEAIYF. CDR3 nucleotide sequence: TGTGCCAGCAGCTTGGGGGAGGCCATATATTTT. The chain recombines TRBV5-6 with TRBJ1-3, with D uncertain. The germline V gene has CDR1 SGHDT and CDR2 YYEEEE. This CDR3 spans 11 amino acids. The germline V and J ends were trimmed by 0 bases and 11 bases, with 6 bases remaining between them.